The 30 T cell receptor beta chains reported below all come from one sample, sequenced in a study of identical twins. Each CDR3 protein is one row after TCRdb ran MiXCR on the 5' RACE reads. The sample lists 570,000 or so distinct CDR3 sequences, around a tenth occurring once. The same specimen was also included in a second study, on yellow fever vaccine responses in identical twins.

Sequencing was carried out using PBMCs. These receptors came from a woman aged 18-29 years in good health.

This clonotype was picked up a small number of times. The V and J genes are TRBV11-3 and TRBJ2-2; 11 bases align to TRBD2. CDR1 is SGHNT, CDR2 YENEEA, per germline. The CDR3 is made up of 17 amino acids. V lost 8 bases, J lost 0 bases, and 8 bases stayed unmatched. CDR3: CASGPGTSGPNTGELFF. CDR3 bases: TGTGCCAGCGGCCCCGGGACTAGCGGCCCGAACACCGGGGAGCTGTTTTTT.

This clonotype has at least ten counts. An end of the junction differs from the germline gene, which may be a read error. The chain uses TRBV14 and TRBJ2-1, with TRBD2 identical over 9 bases. This CDR3 region has 12 residues. The germline V gene has CDR1 SGHDN and CDR2 FVKESK. The CDR3 loop is CASSQSAGGSVF. The CDR3 coding sequence is TGTGCCAGCAGCCAATCAGCGGGAGGATCGGTCTTC. Using reference TRBV14 and TRBJ2-1 for the parts outside the CDR3, the full variable domain is EAGVTQFPSHSVIEKGQTVTLRCDPISGHDNLYWYRRVMGKEIKFLLHFVKESKQDESGMPNNRFLAERTGGTYSTLKVQPAELEDSGVYFCASSQSAGGSVFGPGTRLTVL.

This clonotype was detected ten times or more. The rearrangement uses TRBV12-3 or TRBV12-4 and TRBJ2-3; 9 nucleotides agree with TRBD1. The V gene end was trimmed by 1 base and the J gene end by 4 bases; junction bases not matched to a gene: 6. The CDR3 covers 16 residues. In DNA form, the CDR3 reads TGTGCCAGCAGTTTAGGCTCTCGGACAGGGGCAGATACGCAGTATTTT. This gives the protein CASSLGSRTGADTQYF.

This clonotype showed up just a few times. A single base separates this from a much larger clone, so it may be a read error. The rearrangement links TRBV7-9 to TRBJ2-7; 8 positions match TRBD2. J gave up 3 bases and V 3 bases, and 1 base lay outside the gene matches. This CDR3 has 13 amino acids. Germline V gene lookup returns CDR1 SEHNR and CDR2 FQNEAQ (reference sequence). CDR3 sequence reads: CASSFSGIYEQYF. The DNA of the CDR3 is TGTGCCAGCAGCTTTAGCGGGATCTACGAGCAGTACTTC.

Many counts were recorded for this clonotype. The V call is TRBV5-1, the J call TRBJ2-7, with 12 bases fitting TRBD2. The CDR3 is 17 amino acids. Germline V lookup: CDR1 SGHRS, CDR2 YFSETQ. With 5 bases clipped from V and 4 bases from J, the junction kept 13 bases outside the gene matches. The CDR3 region has the DNA TGCGCCAGCAGTTACAATCCTCGGACTAGCGGGGTTTACGAGCAGTACTTC. This gives the protein CASSYNPRTSGVYEQYF. Complete variable domain (other parts from reference TRBV5-1 and TRBJ2-7): KAGVTQTPRYLIKTRGQQVTLSCSPISGHRSVSWYQQTPGQGLQFLFEYFSETQRNKGNFPGRFSGRQFSNSRSEMNVSTLELGDSALYLCASSYNPRTSGVYEQYFGPGTRLTVT.

This clonotype was seen more than once but under ten times. The gene calls are TRBV7-9 and TRBJ2-3; 8 nucleotides match TRBD2. The germline V gene has CDR1 SEHNR and CDR2 FQNEAQ (reference sequence). Trimming removed 5 bases from V and 2 bases from J; junction bases left unmatched: 6. CDR3 length: 15 residues. In DNA, the CDR3 is TGTGCCAGCAGCCACCCGGGGGGGGACACAGATACGCAGTATTTT. Translation: CASSHPGGDTDTQYF.

The table lists this clonotype with many counts. The rearrangement links TRBV4-2 to TRBJ2-7, with a tentative D call TRBD2 (6 bases). Germline CDR1 LGHNA, CDR2 YNFKEQ. Trimming shortened V by 5 bases and J by 0 bases, and 11 bases separated the two germline ends. The CDR3 contains 14 residues. CDR3 nucleotides: TGTGCCAGCAGCGAGGGACTTAGCTCCTACGAGCAGTACTTC. Amino acid sequence: CASSEGLSSYEQYF.

This clonotype was detected only a few times. The gene calls are TRBV12-3 or TRBV12-4 and TRBJ2-7, with TRBD1 identical over 7 bases. This CDR3 comprises 13 residues. The V and J ends lost 6 bases and 6 bases, in that order; junction bases with no gene match: 8. DNA of the CDR3: TGTGCCAGCAGCCTACCAGGGGGTATCGAGCAGTACTTC. Translation gives CASSLPGGIEQYF.

This clonotype has a handful of counts. The chain couples TRBV28 to TRBJ1-1; D is uncertain. Between the trimmed V and J ends, which lost 7 bases and 5 bases, there was a span of 8 bases. CDR1 is MDHEN, CDR2 SYDVKM, per germline. The CDR3 is made up of 11 amino acids. CDR3 residues: CASTTKTEAFF. CDR3 nucleotide sequence: TGTGCCAGCACGACGAAAACTGAAGCTTTCTTT.

This clonotype was counted many times. The chain recombines TRBV29-1 with TRBJ2-1; 11 nucleotides match TRBD2. Germline CDR1 reads SQVTM; CDR2 reads ANQGSEA. With 8 bases clipped from V and 5 bases from J, the junction kept 8 bases outside the gene matches. The CDR3 loop spans 14 amino acids. The CDR3 reads CSLALAGDHNEQFF. The CDR3 nucleotides are TGCAGCCTCGCACTAGCGGGGGATCACAATGAGCAGTTCTTC.

There are many counts of this clonotype. The rearrangement uses TRBV6-2 or TRBV6-3 and TRBJ2-1; D is possibly TRBD1 (5 bases). This CDR3 has 15 residues. Germline lookup yields CDR1 MNHEY and CDR2 SVGEGT. V dropped 6 bases and J dropped 3 bases, with 15 bases sitting between them. CDR3 residues: CASRSDSNIYNEQFF. CDR3 DNA: TGTGCCAGCAGAAGTGACAGTAACATCTACAATGAGCAGTTCTTC.

V is TRBV5-1 and J is TRBJ2-7; 8 bases match TRBD1. Looked up from germline, CDR1 is SGHRS and CDR2 is YFSETQ. The CDR3 loop spans 14 amino acids. V lost 4 bases, J lost 3 bases, and 6 bases stayed unmatched. As DNA, the CDR3 is TGCGCCAGCAGCCAGGACAGGGAGCTCTACGAGCAGTACTTC. Amino acid sequence: CASSQDRELYEQYF.

This clonotype was counted a few times. The chain employs TRBV5-1 and TRBJ2-5, with D maybe TRBD1 (5 bases). The CDR3 runs to 14 residues. The V end lost 1 base, the J end lost 5 bases, and 12 bases lay between the germline ends. CDR1 SGHRS and CDR2 YFSETQ come from the germline V gene. Here the CDR3 DNA reads TGCGCCAGCAGCTTGAGCCAGGGCCATGAGACCCAGTACTTC. This gives the protein CASSLSQGHETQYF.

This clonotype has a count of ten or more. This may be a read error: a much more frequent sequence differs by one nucleotide. V gene TRBV2 combines with J gene TRBJ2-7; D remains ambiguous. The CDR3 runs 11 residues. The V end was cut by 6 bases, the J end by 1 base, with 4 bases between. Per germline, CDR1 SNHLY and CDR2 FYNNEI. This chain's CDR3 is CASRQSYEQYF. CDR3 bases: TGTGCCAGCAGGCAGTCCTACGAGCAGTACTTC.

This clonotype was seen repeatedly, ten times or more. The rearrangement uses TRBV7-2 and TRBJ1-6; D gene uncertain. The germline gives CDR1 SGHTA, CDR2 FQGNSA. V lost 1 base to trimming and J lost 8 bases, with 12 bases between them. The CDR3 is 15 residues long. The CDR3 DNA is TGTGCCAGCAGCTTAGAGGGCGGCGACTATTCACCCCTCCACTTT. It codes for CASSLEGGDYSPLHF.

This rearrangement joins TRBV7-2 to TRBJ2-2; the D call may be TRBD1 or TRBD2 (5 bases each). The V and J ends lost 5 bases and 6 bases respectively, with 10 bases between them. CDR1 and CDR2 (germline): SGHTA, FQGNSA. CDR3 length equals 13 residues. The CDR3 nucleotides are TGTGCCAGCAGCCACTGGGGACCCGGGGAGCTGTTTTTT. As protein: CASSHWGPGELFF. The whole variable domain, remainder taken from reference TRBV7-2 and TRBJ2-2, is GAGVSQSPSNKVTEKGKDVELRCDPISGHTALYWYRQSLGQGLEFLIYFQGNSAPDKSGLPSDRFSAERTGGSVSTLTIQRTQQEDSAVYLCASSHWGPGELFFGEGSRLTVL.

This clonotype was seen a handful of times. This chain uses TRBV4-2 with TRBJ1-2; D is undetermined. Germline CDR1 reads LGHNA; CDR2 reads YNFKEQ. The CDR3 totals 15 residues. V lost 0 bases, J lost 0 bases, and 8 bases lay in between. The DNA of the CDR3 is TGTGCCAGCAGCCAAGATCTGGCGGCTAACTATGGCTACACCTTC. As protein: CASSQDLAANYGYTF.

This clonotype showed up just a few times. The rearrangement uses TRBV30 and TRBJ2-4; either TRBD1 or TRBD2 may supply D (5 bases each). The V gene lost 3 bases and the J gene lost 2 bases, with 17 bases spanning the gap. CDR3 length: 16 residues. CDR1 is GTSNPN and CDR2 is SVGIG in the germline V gene (reference sequence). The CDR3 region has the DNA TGTGCCTGGAGCGATGGTGGTGTGGGACCCAAAAACATTCAGTACTTC. Translating gives CAWSDGGVGPKNIQYF.

In its sample, this clonotype was seen many times. The chain couples TRBV6-1 to TRBJ2-7; the match to TRBD1 covers 9 bases. The CDR3 is 14 residues long. Trimming took 5 bases from V and 4 from J; bases not matched to a gene: 6. The germline V gene encodes CDR1 MNHNS and CDR2 SASEGT. CDR3 sequence reads: CASSLGDRAYEQYF. The CDR3 nucleotides read TGTGCCAGCAGTCTTGGGGACAGGGCGTACGAGCAGTACTTC.

This clonotype was seen a handful of times. V is TRBV20-1 and J is TRBJ2-1, with TRBD2 identical over 7 bases. Germline CDR1 is DFQATT and CDR2 is SNEGSKA (reference sequence). Trimming took 4 bases from V and 9 from J; bases not matched to a gene: 9. The length of the CDR3 is 13 residues. The CDR3 DNA is TGCAGTGCTACGGCTAGCGGACCCAGTGAGCAGTTCTTC. Residues: CSATASGPSEQFF.

This clonotype showed up many times. The chain combines TRBV6-2 or TRBV6-3 with TRBJ2-2; 8 bases fit TRBD1. Germline V gives CDR1 MNHEY, CDR2 SVGEGT. With V trimmed by 5 bases and J by 4 bases, 6 bases remained unmatched. The CDR3 extends over 15 amino acids. CDR3 nucleotides: TGTGCCAGCAGTCGGACAGGGAAGAGCACCGGGGAGCTGTTTTTT. Encoded protein: CASSRTGKSTGELFF.

This clonotype appeared a few times. The chain couples TRBV3-1 to TRBJ2-5; D might be TRBD2 (5 bases). The CDR3 runs to 12 residues. The V end lost 5 bases, the J end lost 5 bases, and 9 bases lay between the germline ends. Looked up from germline, CDR1 is LGHDT and CDR2 is YNNKEL (reference sequence). In DNA, the CDR3 is TGTGCCAGCAGCTCTAGCTGGGAGACCCAGTACTTC. This translates into CASSSSWETQYF.

This clonotype has just a few counts. The chain has TRBV7-2 and TRBJ2-5; the match to TRBD2 covers 8 bases. The ends lost 2 bases at V and 1 base at J; junction bases unmatched: 6. The CDR3 sequence is 16 residues long. Germline CDR1 is SGHTA and CDR2 is FQGNSA. The CDR3 DNA follows: TGTGCCAGCAGCTTATTAGCGGGAAAAATCCAAGAGACCCAGTACTTC. Its translation is CASSLLAGKIQETQYF.

The chain combines TRBV9 with TRBJ2-7; D is perhaps TRBD1 (6 bases). V gave up 1 base and J gave up 0 bases, with 8 bases separating them. The germline gives CDR1 SGDLS, CDR2 YYNGEE. The CDR3 is 14 residues long. CDR3 nucleotide sequence: TGTGCCAGCAGCGTACAGGACAGCTCCTACGAGCAGTACTTC. It translates to CASSVQDSSYEQYF.

V and J are TRBV7-2 and TRBJ2-7; 8 bases fit TRBD1. This CDR3 contains 12 residues. The ends lost 7 bases at V and 11 bases at J; junction bases unmatched: 10. The germline gives CDR1 SGHTA, CDR2 FQGNSA. CDR3 DNA: TGTGCCAGCACCCAGGGGGCTTTGGGAAAGTACTTC. This translates into CASTQGALGKYF.

This chain's CDR3 is CASSSQPGTGKNEQYF. CDR3 coding DNA: TGTGCCAGCAGCTCGCAACCAGGGACAGGGAAAAACGAGCAGTACTTC. The chain is built from TRBV7-9 and TRBJ2-7, with 9 bases aligning to TRBD1. J was trimmed by 5 bases and V by 4 bases; bases with no gene match: 12. Per germline, CDR1 SEHNR and CDR2 FQNEAQ (reference sequence). The CDR3 runs 16 residues.

Only a few counts were recorded for this clonotype. The chain employs TRBV20-1 and TRBJ2-7; 9 positions match TRBD2. Looked up from germline, CDR1 is DFQATT and CDR2 is SNEGSKA (reference sequence). CDR3 length: 15 residues. The V gene end was trimmed by 8 bases and the J gene end by 2 bases; junction bases not matched to a gene: 13. This CDR3 reads CSLTGTSGYPYEQYF. CDR3 nucleotide sequence: TGCAGTCTAACGGGAACTAGCGGGTATCCCTACGAGCAGTACTTC.

Note on this clonotype: At one of its ends the junction is not consistent with the germline gene, which may arise from a read error. This chain links TRBV20-1 with TRBJ2-3, with unresolved D. The germline V gene encodes CDR1 DFQATT and CDR2 SNEGSKA (reference sequence). The CDR3 has 16 amino acids. The CDR3 DNA sequence: TGCAGTGCTAGAGGATGGGAAGAGGTGGGCACAGATACGCAGTGTTTT. It yields the protein CSARGWEEVGTDTQCF.

The chain recombines TRBV3-1 with TRBJ2-5; no definite D call. Trimming removed 2 bases at V and 1 base at J, with 14 bases between. Germline CDR1 is LGHDT and CDR2 is YNNKEL (reference sequence). This CDR3 is built from 16 residues. CDR3 loop: CASSQSLGRIQETQYF. The CDR3 nucleotides read TGTGCCAGCAGCCAAAGCCTCGGCCGGATCCAAGAGACCCAGTACTTC.

This clonotype showed up just a few times. The gene calls are TRBV20-1 and TRBJ1-5, with D maybe TRBD1 (5 bases). Looked up from germline, CDR1 is DFQATT and CDR2 is SNEGSKA (reference sequence). Trimming removed 4 bases at V and 1 base at J, with 8 bases between. The CDR3 consists of 13 residues. The CDR3 is CSAKQGSNQPQHF. The CDR3 DNA is TGCAGTGCTAAGCAGGGAAGCAATCAGCCCCAGCATTTT.